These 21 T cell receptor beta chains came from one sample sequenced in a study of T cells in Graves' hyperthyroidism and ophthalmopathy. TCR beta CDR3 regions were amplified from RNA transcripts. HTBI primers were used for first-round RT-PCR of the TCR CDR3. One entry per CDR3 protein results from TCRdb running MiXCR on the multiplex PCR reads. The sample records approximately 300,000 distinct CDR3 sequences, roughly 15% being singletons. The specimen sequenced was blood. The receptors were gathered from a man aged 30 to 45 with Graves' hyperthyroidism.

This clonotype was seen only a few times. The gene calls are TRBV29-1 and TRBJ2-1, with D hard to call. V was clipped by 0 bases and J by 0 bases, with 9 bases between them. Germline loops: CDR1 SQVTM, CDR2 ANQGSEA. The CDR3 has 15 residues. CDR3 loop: CSVEDGVSSYNEQFF. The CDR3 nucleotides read TGCAGCGTTGAAGATGGGGTTAGCTCCTACAATGAGCAGTTCTTC.

CDR3 region: CASSWTGVEKLFF. The CDR3 DNA is TGTGCCAGCAGTTGGACAGGGGTCGAAAAACTGTTTTTT. V and J are TRBV2 and TRBJ1-4; 9 bases align to TRBD1. This CDR3 contains 13 residues. Germline trimming cut 5 bases from V and 8 bases from J; bases unmatched to any gene: 3. The germline V gene has CDR1 SNHLY and CDR2 FYNNEI.

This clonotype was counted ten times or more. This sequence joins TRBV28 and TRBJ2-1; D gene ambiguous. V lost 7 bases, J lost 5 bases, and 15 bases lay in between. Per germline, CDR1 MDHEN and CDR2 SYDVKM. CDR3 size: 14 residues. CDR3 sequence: CASTRLGQDNEQFF. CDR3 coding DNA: TGTGCCAGCACCCGCCTTGGGCAGGACAATGAGCAGTTCTTC. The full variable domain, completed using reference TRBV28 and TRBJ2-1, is DVKVTQSSRYLVKRTGEKVFLECVQDMDHENMFWYRQDPGLGLRLIYFSYDVKMKEKGDIPEGYSVSREKKERFSLILESASTNQTSMYLCASTRLGQDNEQFFGPGTRLTVL.

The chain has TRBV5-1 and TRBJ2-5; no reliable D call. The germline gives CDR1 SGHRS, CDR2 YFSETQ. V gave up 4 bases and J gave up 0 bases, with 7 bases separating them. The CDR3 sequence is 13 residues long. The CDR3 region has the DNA TGCGCCAGCAGCCCTCGGTACCAAGAGACCCAGTACTTC. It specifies CASSPRYQETQYF.

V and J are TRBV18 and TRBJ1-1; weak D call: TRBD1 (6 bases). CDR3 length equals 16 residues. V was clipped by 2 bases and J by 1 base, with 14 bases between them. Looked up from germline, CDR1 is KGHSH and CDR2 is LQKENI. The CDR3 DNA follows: TGTGCCAGCTCACCAAAAGACAGGAGACAGAACACTGAAGCTTTCTTT. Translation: CASSPKDRRQNTEAFF.

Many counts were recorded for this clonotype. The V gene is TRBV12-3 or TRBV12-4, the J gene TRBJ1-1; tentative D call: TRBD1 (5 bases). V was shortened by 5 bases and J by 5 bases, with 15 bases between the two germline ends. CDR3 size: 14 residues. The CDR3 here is CASSTTWGETEAFF. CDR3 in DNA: TGTGCCAGCAGTACTACGTGGGGGGAAACTGAAGCTTTCTTT.

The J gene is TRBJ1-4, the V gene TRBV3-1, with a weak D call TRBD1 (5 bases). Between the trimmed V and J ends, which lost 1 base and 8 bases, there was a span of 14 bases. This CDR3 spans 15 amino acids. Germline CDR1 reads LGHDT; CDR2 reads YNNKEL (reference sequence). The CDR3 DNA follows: TGTGCCAGCAGCCAAGTCAGTGGGGGAAAAGAAAAACTGTTTTTT. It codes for CASSQVSGGKEKLFF.

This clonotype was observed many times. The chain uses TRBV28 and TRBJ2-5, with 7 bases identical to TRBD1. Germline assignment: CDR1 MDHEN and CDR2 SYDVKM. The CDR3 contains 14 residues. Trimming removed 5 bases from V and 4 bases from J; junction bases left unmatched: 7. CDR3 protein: CASSGNRGRETQYF. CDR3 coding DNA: TGTGCCAGCAGTGGGAACAGGGGACGAGAGACCCAGTACTTC.

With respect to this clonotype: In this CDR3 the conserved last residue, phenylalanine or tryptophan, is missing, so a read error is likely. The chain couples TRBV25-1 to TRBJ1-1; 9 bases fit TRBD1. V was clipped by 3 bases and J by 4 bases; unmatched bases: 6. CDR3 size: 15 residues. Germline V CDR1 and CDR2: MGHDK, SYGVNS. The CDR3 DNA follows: TGTGCCAGCAGTGAGGACTGGGACAGGGCCACTGAAGCTTTCTCT. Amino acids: CASSEDWDRATEAFS.

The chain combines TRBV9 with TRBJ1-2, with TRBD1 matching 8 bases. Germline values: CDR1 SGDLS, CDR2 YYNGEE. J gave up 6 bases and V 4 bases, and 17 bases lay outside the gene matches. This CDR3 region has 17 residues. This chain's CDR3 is CASSNPFGAGGANGYTF. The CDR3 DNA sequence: TGTGCCAGCAGCAACCCCTTCGGGGCAGGGGGCGCGAATGGCTACACCTTC.

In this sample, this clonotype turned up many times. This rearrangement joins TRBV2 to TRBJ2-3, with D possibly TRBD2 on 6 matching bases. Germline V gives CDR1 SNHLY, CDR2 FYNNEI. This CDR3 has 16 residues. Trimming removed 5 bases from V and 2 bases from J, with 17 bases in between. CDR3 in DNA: TGTGCCAGCAGTCCTAGCGACGGGGGAAACACAGATACGCAGTATTTT. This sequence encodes CASSPSDGGNTDTQYF.

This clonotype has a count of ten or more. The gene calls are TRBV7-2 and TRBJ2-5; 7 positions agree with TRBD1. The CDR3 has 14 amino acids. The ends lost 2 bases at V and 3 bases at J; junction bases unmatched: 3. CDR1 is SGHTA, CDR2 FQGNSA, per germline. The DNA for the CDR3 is TGTGCCAGCAGCTTAACAGGGGCAAAAGAGACCCAGTACTTC. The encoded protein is CASSLTGAKETQYF.

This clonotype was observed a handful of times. This chain's CDR3 is CATSRVRTGNFNEQFF. CDR3 nucleotides: TGTGCCACCAGCAGAGTACGGACAGGGAATTTCAATGAGCAGTTCTTC. The chain recombines TRBV15 with TRBJ2-1, with 8 bases lining up with TRBD1. CDR1 is LNHNV, CDR2 YYDKDF, per germline (reference sequence). This CDR3 comprises 16 residues. Trimming at V came to 1 base and at J to 6 bases, leaving 8 bases not matched to a gene.

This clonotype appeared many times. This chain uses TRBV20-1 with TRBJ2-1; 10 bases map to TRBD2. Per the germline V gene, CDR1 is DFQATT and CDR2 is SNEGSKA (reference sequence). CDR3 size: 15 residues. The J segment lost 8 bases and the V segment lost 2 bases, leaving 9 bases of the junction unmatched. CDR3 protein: CSARQTLAGVHEQFF. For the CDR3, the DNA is TGCAGTGCTAGACAAACCCTAGCGGGAGTTCATGAGCAGTTCTTC.

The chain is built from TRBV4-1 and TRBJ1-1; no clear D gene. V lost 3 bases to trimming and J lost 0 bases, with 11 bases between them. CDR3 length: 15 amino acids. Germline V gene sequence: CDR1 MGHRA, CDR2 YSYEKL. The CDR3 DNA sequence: TGCGCCAGCAGCCAGATACAGATTATGAACACTGAAGCTTTCTTT. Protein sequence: CASSQIQIMNTEAFF.

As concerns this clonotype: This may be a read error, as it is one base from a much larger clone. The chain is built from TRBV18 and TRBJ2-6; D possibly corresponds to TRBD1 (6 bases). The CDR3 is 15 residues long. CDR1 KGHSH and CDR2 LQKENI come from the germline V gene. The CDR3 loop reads CASSPGASGANVPTF. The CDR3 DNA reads TGTGCCAGCTCACCGGGGGCTTCTGGGGCCAACGTCCCGACTTTC. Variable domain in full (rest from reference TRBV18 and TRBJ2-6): NAGVMQNPRHLVRRRGQEARLRCSPMKGHSHVYWYRQLPEEGLKFMVYLQKENIIDESGMPKERFSAEFPKEGPSILRIQQVVRGDSAAYFCASSPGASGANVPTFGAGSRLTVL.

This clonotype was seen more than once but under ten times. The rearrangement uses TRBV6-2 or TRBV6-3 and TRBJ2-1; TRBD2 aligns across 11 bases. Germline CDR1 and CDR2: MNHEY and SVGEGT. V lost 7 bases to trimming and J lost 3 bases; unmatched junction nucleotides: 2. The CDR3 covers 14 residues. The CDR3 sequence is CASKTSGSYNEQFF. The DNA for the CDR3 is TGTGCCAGCAAAACTAGCGGGAGCTACAATGAGCAGTTCTTC.

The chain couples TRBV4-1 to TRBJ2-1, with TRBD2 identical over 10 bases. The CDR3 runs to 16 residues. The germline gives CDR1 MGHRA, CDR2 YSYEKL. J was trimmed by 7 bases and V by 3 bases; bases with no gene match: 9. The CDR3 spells CASSQGLAGVGNEQFF. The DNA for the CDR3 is TGCGCCAGCAGCCAGGGCCTAGCGGGAGTGGGGAATGAGCAGTTCTTC.

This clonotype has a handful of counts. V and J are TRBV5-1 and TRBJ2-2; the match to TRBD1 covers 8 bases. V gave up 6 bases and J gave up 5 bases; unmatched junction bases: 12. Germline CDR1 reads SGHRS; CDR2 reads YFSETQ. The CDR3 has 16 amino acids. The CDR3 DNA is TGCGCCAGCACCCTTTTTCCAGGGGGCGAGACCGGGGAGCTGTTTTTT. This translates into CASTLFPGGETGELFF. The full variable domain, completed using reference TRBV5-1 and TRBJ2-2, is KAGVTQTPRYLIKTRGQQVTLSCSPISGHRSVSWYQQTPGQGLQFLFEYFSETQRNKGNFPGRFSGRQFSNSRSEMNVSTLELGDSALYLCASTLFPGGETGELFFGEGSRLTVL.

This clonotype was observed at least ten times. Written as DNA, the CDR3 is TGTGCCTGGAGCCCAGGGGGTCTAATCATGAACACTGAAGCTTTCTTT. It specifies CAWSPGGLIMNTEAFF. The chain carries TRBV30 and TRBJ1-1, with 7 bases that match TRBD1. The CDR3 has 16 amino acids. V was pared by 3 bases and J by 0 bases, with 10 bases of the junction left unmatched. Germline assignment: CDR1 GTSNPN and CDR2 SVGIG (reference sequence). Drawing the rest from reference TRBV30 and TRBJ1-1, the complete variable domain is SQTIHQWPATLVQPVGSPLSLECTVEGTSNPNLYWYRQAAGRGLQLLFYSVGIGQISSEVPQNLSASRPQDRQFILSSKKLLLSDSGFYLCAWSPGGLIMNTEAFFGQGTRLTVV.

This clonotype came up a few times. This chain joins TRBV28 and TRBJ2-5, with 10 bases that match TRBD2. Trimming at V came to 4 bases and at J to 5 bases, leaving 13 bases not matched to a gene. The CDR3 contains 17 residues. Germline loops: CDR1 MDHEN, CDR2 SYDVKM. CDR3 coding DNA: TGTGCCAGCAGTTCCCATCCTCTAGCGGGAGCGGGGGAGACCCAGTACTTC. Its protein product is CASSSHPLAGAGETQYF.